Following are 9 T cell receptor beta chains from one sample sequenced in a study of blood T cell repertoires in COVID-19. The protocol was immunoSEQ multiplex PCR, while the TCRdb copy is restricted to in-frame clones and leaves out a portion. This repertoire shows 200,000 or so clones, around 80% found once; its top ten account for less than 6%. Sequenced sample: peripheral blood. These receptor sequences come from a woman in her 70s with acute or convalescent COVID-19.

V and J are TRBV3-1 (or the pseudogene TRBV3-2) and TRBJ2-5; 8 bases are shared with TRBD2. The CDR3 has 16 amino acids. J was trimmed by 5 bases and V by 1 base; bases with no gene match: 9. The germline gives CDR1 LGHDT, CDR2 YNNKEL (reference sequence). In DNA, the CDR3 is TGTGCCAGCAGCCAAGGGTCGGCGGGAGGTTTCGAGACCCAGTACTTC. This sequence encodes CASSQGSAGGFETQYF.

V is TRBV15 and J is TRBJ2-7; 7 bases line up with TRBD2. The CDR3 is 15 residues long. The V gene's germline CDR1 is LNHNV and CDR2 YYDKDF (reference sequence). V trimming: 3 bases; J trimming: 2 bases; junction bases outside the gene matches: 7. CDR3 sequence: CATSRGRDGTYEQYF. CDR3 coding DNA: TGTGCCACCAGCAGGGGGAGGGACGGAACCTACGAGCAGTACTTC.

The rearrangement joins TRBV5-1 to TRBJ2-3; D is possibly TRBD2 (5 bases). CDR1 and CDR2 (germline): SGHRS, YFSETQ. The CDR3 covers 15 residues. The germline V and J ends were trimmed by 3 bases and 6 bases, with 17 bases remaining between them. The CDR3 is CASSSKSTERDTQYF. In DNA, the CDR3 is TGCGCCAGCAGCTCCAAATCGACTGAGCGGGATACGCAGTATTTT.

The V call is TRBV4-1, the J call TRBJ2-3; 13 bases match TRBD2. J gave up 4 bases and V 4 bases, and 17 bases lay outside the gene matches. This CDR3 comprises 20 residues. CDR1 MGHRA and CDR2 YSYEKL come from the germline V gene. Here the CDR3 DNA reads TGCGCCAGCAGCCGGATGGGACAGGCCCGACTAGCGGGAGGCGCAGATACGCAGTATTTT. Residues: CASSRMGQARLAGGADTQYF.

J is TRBJ1-3 and V is TRBV19; no definite D call. With 8 bases removed from V and 4 bases from J, the gap between germline ends came to 15 bases. From germline, CDR1 is LNHDA and CDR2 SQIVND (reference sequence). CDR3 size: 14 residues. In DNA, the CDR3 is TGTGCCAGTCGAGGGAGGAATAAAGGAAACACCATATATTTT. Its protein product is CASRGRNKGNTIYF.

The table lists this clone with a few counts. The CDR3 spells CASSGGTEYSNQPQHF. The CDR3 bases are TGTGCCAGTAGTGGCGGGACGGAATATAGCAATCAGCCCCAGCATTTT. This rearrangement joins TRBV19 to TRBJ1-5; D is possibly TRBD1 (5 bases). V was pared by 5 bases and J by 0 bases, with 14 bases between. Germline V CDR1 and CDR2: LNHDA, SQIVND (reference sequence). The CDR3 spans 16 residues.

This clone came up a few times. The junction and the germline gene differ at one end; a read error may be behind it. Different DNA sequences within this sample yield the same CDR3. This chain connects TRBV7-7 to TRBJ2-2, with 9 bases that match TRBD1. The length of the CDR3 is 15 residues. Germline lookup yields CDR1 SSHAT and CDR2 FNYEAQ (reference sequence). The CDR3 is CASSPDRGDTGELFF. As DNA, the CDR3 is TGTGCTAGCAGTCCGGACAGGGGCGACACCGGGGAGCTGTTTTTT. Supplemented by reference TRBV7-7 and TRBJ2-2, the full variable domain reads GAGVSQSPRYKVTKRGQDVTLRCDPISSHATLYWYQQALGQGPEFLTYFNYEAQPDKSGLPSDRFSAERPEGSISTLTIQRTEQRDSAMYRCASSPDRGDTGELFFGEGSRLTVL.

This rearrangement joins TRBV2 to TRBJ2-2, with 9 nucleotides matching TRBD2. The J segment lost 6 bases and the V segment lost 5 bases, leaving 4 bases of the junction unmatched. The CDR3 consists of 14 residues. Germline V gene sequence: CDR1 SNHLY, CDR2 FYNNEI. The CDR3 DNA is TGTGCCAGCAGTAGTAGCGGGAGCGCCGGGGAGCTGTTTTTT. It translates to CASSSSGSAGELFF.

Concerning this clone: Relative to the germline gene, one junction end is altered; a read error may explain this. The CDR3 loop reads CTSSMNRDSYEQYF. The CDR3 DNA reads TGTACCAGCAGCATGAACAGGGACTCCTACGAGCAGTACTTC. The chain couples TRBV9 to TRBJ2-7; D is perhaps TRBD1 (6 bases). Germline V gives CDR1 SGDLS, CDR2 YYNGEE. The CDR3 length is 14 residues.